This paragraph reports one T cell receptor (beta chain). What it binds is unknown. This entry belongs to a study of vaccination effects on CD4 cells after COVID-19. Study details: Cultures of about 2 million PBMC per well contained about 9.5 IU/ml IL-2 plus 10 ug/ml peptides.

Assay used: immunoSEQ multiplex PCR; TCRdb lists only in-frame clones, some missing. This table holds about 51,000 clones, approximately 81% found once. Isolation of CD4+ T cells took place after ten to eleven days of culture. On days 3 and 7, fresh IL-2 medium replaced half the medium. This CDR3 has 14 residues. V was cut by 6 bases and J by 10 bases, with 19 bases left in between. Per germline, CDR1 PRHDT and CDR2 FYEKMQ (reference sequence). Points from the study as a whole: Convalescents showed post-vaccine spike-reactive clones that were mainly new vaccine-induced clones. Clones from infection and from vaccination both contracted markedly late after vaccination.

The rearrangement joins TRBV13 to TRBJ1-3; D is uncertain. The sequencing used CD4+ T cells from PBMCs cultured without peptide, collected before COVID-19 vaccination. This sequence originates from a human donor who had a prior SARS-CoV-2 infection. CDR3 sequence (DNA): TGTGCCAGCAGGCCCCGGATAGCCGACGGGACCATATATTTT. Its protein product is CASRPRIADGTIYF. The full variable domain, rest sourced from reference TRBV13 and TRBJ1-3, is AAGVIQSPRHLIKEKRETATLKCYPIPRHDTVYWYQQGPGQDPQFLISFYEKMQSDKGSIPDRFSAQQFSDYHSELNMSSLELGDSALYFCASRPRIADGTIYFGEGSWLTVV.